Listed here are 27 T cell receptor beta chains from one sample, sequenced in a study of CD8 T cells in Susac syndrome. An amount of RNA that ranged from 0.5 to 1 ug was reverse transcribed with random hexamers. MiXCR was run by TCRdb on the immunoSEQ multiplex PCR reads, yielding one entry per CDR3 protein. This table has 120,000 or so distinct CDR3 sequences, 94% appearing once. The sequencing sample was made of CD4+ T cells from PBMCs. These receptors were obtained from a human donor in good health.

This chain joins TRBV19 and TRBJ2-2; unclear D gene. This CDR3 contains 14 residues. The V gene's germline CDR1 is LNHDA and CDR2 SQIVND (reference sequence). Trimming removed 3 bases at V and 3 bases at J, with 8 bases between. In DNA, the CDR3 is TGTGCCAGTAGTATTCGTCCGGACACCGGGGAGCTGTTTTTT. This gives the protein CASSIRPDTGELFF.

V usage is TRBV4-2 and J usage is TRBJ2-5, with 7 bases identical to TRBD2. V lost 3 bases to trimming and J lost 4 bases; unmatched junction nucleotides: 11. The germline V gene has CDR1 LGHNA and CDR2 YNFKEQ. This CDR3 has 16 amino acids. CDR3 amino acids: CASSQGGSGGGETQYF. DNA for the CDR3: TGTGCCAGCAGCCAGGGCGGCTCGGGGGGAGGAGAGACCCAGTACTTC.

The chain is built from TRBV7-9 and TRBJ2-7, with a tentative D call TRBD1 (6 bases). CDR1 is SEHNR and CDR2 is FQNEAQ in the germline V gene (reference sequence). Trimming pared 5 bases from V and 2 bases from J, leaving 13 bases between. This CDR3 is built from 14 residues. CDR3: CASSQGPHPYEQYF. CDR3 in DNA: TGTGCCAGCAGCCAGGGGCCCCACCCCTACGAGCAGTACTTC. Together with reference TRBV7-9 and TRBJ2-7, the CDR3 gives the full variable domain: DTGVSQNPRHKITKRGQNVTFRCDPISEHNRLYWYRQTLGQGPEFLTYFQNEAQLEKSRLLSDRFSAERPKGSFSTLEIQRTEQGDSAMYLCASSQGPHPYEQYFGPGTRLTVT.

The CDR3 region is CASSQSSGRGEYF. The CDR3 nucleotides are TGTGCCAGCAGTCAAAGTAGCGGGAGGGGGGAGTATTTT. This chain uses TRBV2 with TRBJ2-3, with 11 bases aligning to TRBD2. Germline V gives CDR1 SNHLY, CDR2 FYNNEI. The trim removed 5 bases at V and 13 bases at J, leaving 8 bases unmatched. The CDR3 is 13 residues long.

This chain joins TRBV5-1 and TRBJ2-1; D tentatively reads TRBD1 or TRBD2 (6 bases each). Germline CDR1 and CDR2: SGHRS and YFSETQ. V was trimmed by 0 bases and J by 5 bases, leaving 12 bases between them. The CDR3 contains 15 residues. The CDR3 sequence is CASSLEEGGNNEQFF. CDR3 nucleotides: TGCGCCAGCAGCTTGGAGGAGGGGGGTAACAATGAGCAGTTCTTC.

This chain joins TRBV19 and TRBJ1-4; D gene ambiguous. Trimming took 3 bases from V and 2 from J, leaving 4 bases between them. Germline V CDR1 and CDR2: LNHDA, SQIVND (reference sequence). CDR3 size: 13 residues. This CDR3 is CASSIITNEKLFF. The CDR3 DNA is TGTGCCAGTAGTATCATTACTAATGAAAAACTGTTTTTT.

This rearrangement joins TRBV9 to TRBJ2-5; D may be TRBD1 (6 bases). With 2 bases removed from V and 5 bases from J, the gap between germline ends came to 7 bases. From germline, CDR1 is SGDLS and CDR2 YYNGEE. The CDR3 sequence is 12 residues long. This chain's CDR3 is CASSVQGETQYF. CDR3 sequence (DNA): TGTGCCAGCAGCGTCCAGGGGGAGACCCAGTACTTC.

The V call is TRBV19, the J call TRBJ2-3; a weak D match, TRBD2 (6 bases). The length of the CDR3 is 13 residues. Trimming stripped 10 bases from V and 0 bases from J, with 11 bases between. CDR1 and CDR2 from the germline V gene are LNHDA and SQIVND (reference sequence). The CDR3 DNA follows: TGTGCCACCAGTGGGACTAGCACAGATACGCAGTATTTT. As protein: CATSGTSTDTQYF. The entire variable domain, with the rest obtained from reference TRBV19 and TRBJ2-3, is as follows: DGGITQSPKYLFRKEGQNVTLSCEQNLNHDAMYWYRQDPGQGLRLIYYSQIVNDFQKGDIAEGYSVSREKKESFPLTVTSAQKNPTAFYLCATSGTSTDTQYFGPGTRLTVL.

V usage is TRBV3-1 and J usage is TRBJ2-4, with TRBD2 identical over 11 bases. The CDR3 is 15 residues long. J gave up 5 bases and V 5 bases, and 5 bases lay outside the gene matches. Germline V gene sequence: CDR1 LGHDT, CDR2 YNNKEL (reference sequence). CDR3 in DNA: TGTGCCAGCAGCTCACCGGGACTAGCGGAAAACATTCAGTACTTC. It encodes CASSSPGLAENIQYF.

The chain employs TRBV30 and TRBJ2-3; no clear D gene. V lost 2 bases and J 4 bases, leaving 4 bases between the germline ends. Germline V CDR1 and CDR2: GTSNPN, SVGIG (reference sequence). This CDR3 has 11 residues. The CDR3: CAWSLADTQYF. The CDR3 bases are TGTGCCTGGAGTTTAGCAGATACGCAGTATTTT.

The rearrangement links TRBV3-1 to TRBJ2-7; D is possibly TRBD2 (7 bases). The CDR3 contains 14 residues. CDR1 is LGHDT and CDR2 is YNNKEL in the germline V gene (reference sequence). V lost 5 bases to trimming and J lost 5 bases, with 16 bases between them. The CDR3, as DNA: TGTGCCAGCAGCAAAAGGGGGGCGGGGGACGAGCAGTACTTC. Protein sequence: CASSKRGAGDEQYF.

The chain couples TRBV2 to TRBJ1-2; maybe TRBD1 (5 bases). Germline CDR1 is SNHLY and CDR2 is FYNNEI. The CDR3 is 11 residues long. V was pared by 4 bases and J by 8 bases, with 8 bases between. The DNA for the CDR3 is TGTGCCAGCAGTGCAGGGTACGGCTACACCTTC. This encodes CASSAGYGYTF.

This clonotype occurred once. The chain joins TRBV3-1 to TRBJ2-1, with 9 bases matching TRBD2. The CDR3 consists of 17 residues. Germline lookup yields CDR1 LGHDT and CDR2 YNNKEL (reference sequence). V gave up 1 base and J gave up 6 bases; unmatched junction bases: 10. CDR3 sequence: CASSQALAGMGSNEQFF. DNA of the CDR3: TGTGCCAGCAGCCAAGCCCTAGCGGGGATGGGATCCAATGAGCAGTTCTTC.

V and J are TRBV2 and TRBJ2-5; 9 nucleotides agree with TRBD1. CDR3 size: 14 residues. The V and J ends lost 1 base and 5 bases, in that order; junction bases with no gene match: 2. Germline V lookup: CDR1 SNHLY, CDR2 FYNNEI. The chain's CDR3 is CASSEDGQGETQYF. In DNA, the CDR3 is TGTGCCAGCAGTGAAGACGGACAGGGGGAGACCCAGTACTTC.

The chain couples TRBV15 to TRBJ1-1, with unresolved D. Trimming removed 3 bases from V and 0 bases from J, with 8 bases in between. The germline V gene has CDR1 LNHNV and CDR2 YYDKDF (reference sequence). This CDR3 is built from 14 residues. CDR3: CATSSIPMNTEAFF. CDR3 nucleotides: TGTGCCACCAGCAGTATCCCTATGAACACTGAAGCTTTCTTT.

The chain uses TRBV7-4 and TRBJ2-7; no definite D call. CDR1 SGHVT and CDR2 SQSDAQ come from the germline V gene. CDR3 length: 12 amino acids. Trimming stripped 0 bases from V and 7 bases from J, with 7 bases between. As DNA, the CDR3 is TGTGCCAGCAGCTTAGCCCTGTGGGAGCAGTACTTC. Its protein product is CASSLALWEQYF. Using reference TRBV7-4 and TRBJ2-7 for the parts outside the CDR3, the full variable domain is GAGVSQSPRYKVAKRGRDVALRCDSISGHVTLYWYRQTLGQGSEVLTYSQSDAQRDKSGRPSGRFSAERPERSVSTLKIQRTEQGDSAVYLCASSLALWEQYFGPGTRLTVT.

The chain recombines TRBV18 with TRBJ2-3; 9 bases match TRBD1. The CDR3 extends over 15 amino acids. Germline loops: CDR1 KGHSH, CDR2 LQKENI. The V and J ends lost 3 bases and 6 bases, in that order; junction bases with no gene match: 7. The CDR3 sequence is CASSPPGQGWDTQYF. The CDR3 DNA is TGTGCCAGCTCACCTCCGGGACAGGGTTGGGATACGCAGTATTTT. The full variable domain, with the rest looked up from reference TRBV18 and TRBJ2-3, is NAGVMQNPRHLVRRRGQEARLRCSPMKGHSHVYWYRQLPEEGLKFMVYLQKENIIDESGMPKERFSAEFPKEGPSILRIQQVVRGDSAAYFCASSPPGQGWDTQYFGPGTRLTVL.

This rearrangement joins TRBV15 to TRBJ2-2; D gene uncertain. Trimming pared 2 bases from V and 4 bases from J, leaving 14 bases between. Germline loops: CDR1 LNHNV, CDR2 YYDKDF (reference sequence). The CDR3 totals 16 residues. The CDR3 region has the DNA TGTGCCACCAGCAGACCGGTAGGGCTTGGCACCGGGGAGCTGTTTTTT. Translated, it gives CATSRPVGLGTGELFF.

The rearrangement links TRBV9 to TRBJ2-1; 9 nucleotides align to TRBD2. Per the germline V gene, CDR1 is SGDLS and CDR2 is YYNGEE. V lost 1 base to trimming and J lost 7 bases; unmatched junction nucleotides: 12. The CDR3 runs to 17 residues. DNA of the CDR3: TGTGCCAGCAGCGTATTTGCGGGAGGGCCGGAGGGGAATGAGCAGTTCTTC. Its translation: CASSVFAGGPEGNEQFF.

CDR3 coding DNA: TGCGCCAGCAGTGAGTCGATTGCGGGGTCGGCTTTCTTT. Translated, it gives CASSESIAGSAFF. The V call is TRBV10-1, the J call TRBJ1-1, with D unresolved. Germline CDR1 WNHNN, CDR2 SYGVQD (reference sequence). CDR3 length: 13 amino acids. V lost 0 bases and J 11 bases, leaving 13 bases between the germline ends.

The chain combines TRBV7-9 with TRBJ2-7, with D possibly matching TRBD1 (6 bases). Germline V CDR1 and CDR2: SEHNR, FQNEAQ (reference sequence). This CDR3 is built from 13 residues. V was shortened by 4 bases and J by 3 bases, with 10 bases between the two germline ends. The CDR3 nucleotides read TGTGCCAGCAGCTCGGACAGCTACTACGAGCAGTACTTC. Protein sequence: CASSSDSYYEQYF.

CDR3 DNA: TGTGCCAGCAGCTTAAACGGGGCGCCTAATGAAAAACTGTTTTTT. Translated: CASSLNGAPNEKLFF. The chain couples TRBV7-2 to TRBJ1-4; possible D gene TRBD1, 5 bases. In germline, CDR1 is SGHTA, CDR2 FQGNSA. The CDR3 is 15 amino acids. V lost 2 bases, J lost 3 bases, and 10 bases lay in between. The whole variable domain, remainder taken from reference TRBV7-2 and TRBJ1-4, is GAGVSQSPSNKVTEKGKDVELRCDPISGHTALYWYRQSLGQGLEFLIYFQGNSAPDKSGLPSDRFSAERTGGSVSTLTIQRTQQEDSAVYLCASSLNGAPNEKLFFGSGTQLSVL.

The chain links TRBV5-1 to TRBJ2-7; 8 positions match TRBD2. J was trimmed by 0 bases and V by 3 bases; bases with no gene match: 11. The CDR3 spans 17 residues. Germline V gene data show CDR1 as SGHRS and CDR2 as YFSETQ. CDR3 loop: CASSSQYGGASSYEQYF. CDR3 coding DNA: TGCGCCAGCAGCTCCCAGTACGGGGGGGCTAGCTCCTACGAGCAGTACTTC.

J is TRBJ2-5 and V is TRBV30, with D possibly called TRBD1 or TRBD2 (5 bases each). The V end was cut by 0 bases, the J end by 1 base, with 12 bases between. Per germline, CDR1 GTSNPN and CDR2 SVGIG (reference sequence). The CDR3 contains 15 residues. CDR3 residues: CAWSVLGRSQETQYF. The CDR3 DNA follows: TGTGCCTGGAGTGTCCTGGGACGCAGCCAAGAGACCCAGTACTTC.

This clonotype occurred once. This chain connects TRBV6-5 to TRBJ2-7, with 7 bases lining up with TRBD2. Trimming removed 7 bases from V and 6 bases from J; junction bases left unmatched: 9. Germline CDR1 MNHEY, CDR2 SVGAGI. This CDR3 contains 13 residues. The CDR3 sequence is CASIGAGIGEQYF. The CDR3 nucleotides are TGTGCCAGCATCGGAGCGGGAATTGGCGAGCAGTACTTC.

This rearrangement joins TRBV28 to TRBJ1-5; D is undetermined. CDR3 length: 12 amino acids. V lost 8 bases and J lost 0, with 5 bases in between. The germline V gene encodes CDR1 MDHEN and CDR2 SYDVKM. CDR3: CASFGSNQPQHF. The CDR3 region has the DNA TGTGCCAGCTTTGGTAGCAATCAGCCCCAGCATTTT.

The genes are TRBV20-1 and TRBJ2-1; 8 bases map to TRBD2. The germline V gene has CDR1 DFQATT and CDR2 SNEGSKA (reference sequence). This CDR3 spans 14 amino acids. The junction had 5 bases not matched to a gene; V was cut back by 2 bases and J by 5 bases. The CDR3 sequence: CSARNGRGNNEQFF. CDR3 in DNA: TGCAGTGCTAGAAACGGGAGGGGGAACAATGAGCAGTTCTTC.